The 30 T cell receptor beta chains in this list originate from one sample, sequenced in a study of neurological immune-mediated disorders (dated by TCRdb to between 2017 and 2020). The library relied on 5' RACE. For sequencing, an Illumina HiSeq 2500 was employed. The public reads were run again by TCRdb, first through fastp at Q25 and then through MiXCR, and only productive beta chains were kept. Merged by CDR3 protein, the rows form single entries marked with the most common genes and DNA. The sample table lists 69,000 or so distinct CDR3 sequences, about 5.1% of them with a count of one. The top ten constitute roughly 2% of the sample. Sequencing was carried out using PBMCs. The receptors shown here come from a woman in her 70s with multiple sclerosis.

This clonotype was seen ten or more times. The CDR3 nucleotides are TGTGCCAGCAGACTCGGGGGTTCCAATCAGCCCCAGCATTTT. Translated: CASRLGGSNQPQHF. This chain connects TRBV6-2 or TRBV6-3 to TRBJ1-5, with D maybe TRBD1 (5 bases). The CDR3 has 14 amino acids. The germline CDR1 and CDR2 sequences are MNHEY and SVGEGT. V lost 6 bases to trimming and J lost 3 bases, with 12 bases between them.

This clonotype was found many times. A read error may account for a junction end that differs from germline. The V and J genes are TRBV5-1 and TRBJ2-1, with 10 bases that match TRBD1. Germline lookup yields CDR1 SGHRS and CDR2 YFSETQ. The CDR3 has 11 amino acids. The CDR3 sequence: CASSFGQGEIF. CDR3 coding DNA: TGCGCCAGCAGCTTCGGACAGGGGGAGATCTTC.

This clonotype has a count of ten or more. This chain connects TRBV20-1 to TRBJ1-5; 10 bases match TRBD1. This CDR3 comprises 16 residues. In germline, CDR1 is DFQATT, CDR2 SNEGSKA (reference sequence). V shed 0 bases and J 4 bases; nucleotides not matched to a gene: 6. The CDR3, as DNA: TGCAGTGCTAGAGACATTGACAGGGGGCCAAATCAGCCCCAGCATTTT. It translates to CSARDIDRGPNQPQHF.

This clonotype was picked up many times. V gene TRBV7-3 combines with J gene TRBJ1-4; 7 bases align to TRBD1. The CDR3 has 13 residues. V lost 5 bases and J lost 7; bases outside the gene matches: 4. Germline CDR1 SGHTA, CDR2 FQGTGA. The CDR3: CASSRGQGEKLFF. DNA for the CDR3: TGTGCCAGCAGCAGGGGGCAGGGTGAAAAACTGTTTTTT. Combining the CDR3 with reference TRBV7-3 and TRBJ1-4 gives the whole variable domain GAGVSQTPSNKVTEKGKYVELRCDPISGHTALYWYRQSLGQGPEFLIYFQGTGAADDSGLPNDRFFAVRPEGSVSTLKIQRTERGDSAVYLCASSRGQGEKLFFGSGTQLSVL.

This clonotype was counted only a few times. The CDR3: CASSRVYTSGMDNEQFF. CDR3 nucleotides: TGCGCCAGCAGCCGAGTATACACTAGCGGGATGGACAATGAGCAGTTCTTC. The chain is built from TRBV4-3 and TRBJ2-1, with 10 nucleotides matching TRBD2. This CDR3 spans 17 amino acids. V was pared by 4 bases and J by 5 bases, with 11 bases of the junction left unmatched. Per the germline V gene, CDR1 is LGHNA and CDR2 is YSLEER.

This clonotype was found many times. V usage is TRBV6-2 or TRBV6-3 and J usage is TRBJ2-3, with 8 positions matching TRBD2. Losses at the gene ends were 4 bases for V and 4 bases for J; bases not matched to a gene: 19. Germline CDR1 reads MNHEY; CDR2 reads SVGEGT. The CDR3 is 19 residues long. The CDR3 loop reads CASSFPLGPRGGLADTQYF. DNA for the CDR3: TGTGCCAGCAGTTTCCCCCTCGGACCCCGCGGGGGGCTTGCAGATACGCAGTATTTT.

The V gene is TRBV19, the J gene TRBJ1-5; D is unresolved. The germline V gene has CDR1 LNHDA and CDR2 SQIVND (reference sequence). This CDR3 has 14 residues. Trimming took off 6 bases at V and 4 bases at J, with 13 bases between the two ends. Here the CDR3 reads CASSRVEKNQPQHF. CDR3 nucleotides: TGTGCCAGTAGCCGAGTGGAGAAGAATCAGCCCCAGCATTTT.

This clonotype was counted at least ten times. The chain combines TRBV7-9 with TRBJ2-7; no firm D call. Trimming removed 3 bases from V and 9 bases from J, with 12 bases in between. The length of the CDR3 is 12 residues. CDR1 is SEHNR and CDR2 is FQNEAQ in the germline V gene (reference sequence). The CDR3 is CASSLGSLGQYF. The CDR3 DNA reads as TGTGCCAGCAGCTTGGGATCGTTGGGGCAGTACTTC.

The chain uses TRBV7-2 and TRBJ1-5; TRBD1 is a possible D gene (6 bases). Per the germline V gene, CDR1 is SGHTA and CDR2 is FQGNSA. This CDR3 spans 16 amino acids. V was trimmed by 0 bases and J by 6 bases, leaving 15 bases between them. This chain's CDR3 is CASSLAHIRGGQPQHF. Here the CDR3 DNA reads TGTGCCAGCAGCTTAGCGCATATCAGGGGAGGTCAGCCCCAGCATTTT. Filled out from reference TRBV7-2 and TRBJ1-5, the complete variable domain reads GAGVSQSPSNKVTEKGKDVELRCDPISGHTALYWYRQSLGQGLEFLIYFQGNSAPDKSGLPSDRFSAERTGGSVSTLTIQRTQQEDSAVYLCASSLAHIRGGQPQHFGDGTRLSIL.

In its sample, this clonotype was seen many times. V gene TRBV7-2 combines with J gene TRBJ2-1; no clear D. This CDR3 is 13 amino acids long. V was clipped by 4 bases and J by 0 bases, with 4 bases between them. Germline-derived CDR1 and CDR2 are SGHTA and FQGNSA. The CDR3 here is CASSSHSYNEQFF. The CDR3 DNA is TGTGCCAGCAGCTCACACTCCTACAATGAGCAGTTCTTC. Full variable domain (rest looked up from reference TRBV7-2 and TRBJ2-1): GAGVSQSPSNKVTEKGKDVELRCDPISGHTALYWYRQSLGQGLEFLIYFQGNSAPDKSGLPSDRFSAERTGGSVSTLTIQRTQQEDSAVYLCASSSHSYNEQFFGPGTRLTVL.

This clonotype was seen many times. V usage is TRBV20-1 and J usage is TRBJ1-5, with D unclear. V was cut by 1 base and J by 7 bases, with 11 bases left in between. The germline V gene has CDR1 DFQATT and CDR2 SNEGSKA (reference sequence). The CDR3 totals 13 residues. The CDR3 DNA follows: TGCAGTGCTAGAGGGCCCGCAGACCAGCCCCAGCATTTT. Translation gives CSARGPADQPQHF.

There are many counts of this clonotype. V gene TRBV6-5 combines with J gene TRBJ1-4; tentatively, D is TRBD1 (6 bases). V lost 0 bases to trimming and J lost 6 bases, with 17 bases between them. The length of the CDR3 is 17 residues. Germline V gives CDR1 MNHEY, CDR2 SVGAGI. CDR3 DNA sequence: TGTGCCAGCAGTTACTCGATCGGGGGGCCGTACGATGAAAAACTGTTTTTT. Its protein product is CASSYSIGGPYDEKLFF.

At least ten counts were recorded for this clonotype. V usage is TRBV4-3 and J usage is TRBJ2-7; D is unresolved. Trimming removed 1 base from V and 5 bases from J, with 12 bases in between. Germline V lookup: CDR1 LGHNA, CDR2 YSLEER. CDR3 length equals 14 residues. The CDR3 protein is CASSQGEEYHEQYF. CDR3 DNA: TGCGCCAGCAGCCAAGGCGAGGAGTACCACGAGCAGTACTTC.

In its sample, this clonotype was seen many times. The chain is built from TRBV29-1 and TRBJ2-5, with 8 bases that match TRBD1. The V gene's germline CDR1 is SQVTM and CDR2 ANQGSEA. Trimming at V came to 4 bases and at J to 1 base, leaving 20 bases not matched to a gene. This CDR3 is 19 amino acids long. CDR3 nucleotide sequence: TGCAGCGTTGCAAGGGGACAGGCGTTACTACGGCTAACCCAAGAGACCCAGTACTTC. Protein product: CSVARGQALLRLTQETQYF.

In this sample, this clonotype turned up many times. The chain has TRBV15 and TRBJ2-3; D might be TRBD2 (5 bases). CDR3 size: 15 residues. Germline CDR1 LNHNV, CDR2 YYDKDF (reference sequence). Trimming removed 1 base from V and 1 base from J, with 9 bases in between. The CDR3 sequence is CATSRVSVGTDTQYF. In DNA form, the CDR3 reads TGTGCCACCAGCAGAGTTAGCGTGGGCACAGATACGCAGTATTTT. The full variable domain, in which reference TRBV15 and TRBJ2-3 provide the parts outside the CDR3, is DAMVIQNPRYQVTQFGKPVTLSCSQTLNHNVMYWYQQKSSQAPKLLFHYYDKDFNNEADTPDNFQSRRPNTSFCFLDIRSPGLGDTAMYLCATSRVSVGTDTQYFGPGTRLTVL.

This clonotype occurred a few times. The rearrangement links TRBV7-2 to TRBJ2-3, with 8 bases that match TRBD2. The CDR3 spans 15 residues. Germline CDR1 SGHTA, CDR2 FQGNSA. The trim removed 4 bases at V and 3 bases at J, leaving 6 bases unmatched. The CDR3 here is CASSSWGGRTDTQYF. The CDR3 bases are TGTGCCAGCAGCTCTTGGGGCGGGAGGACAGATACGCAGTATTTT.

In its sample, this clonotype was seen many times. This sequence joins TRBV12-3 or TRBV12-4 and TRBJ2-2, with unresolved D. The V and J ends lost 6 bases and 6 bases respectively, with 14 bases between them. This CDR3 comprises 14 residues. CDR3 sequence: CASSVLSGAGELFF. The CDR3 region has the DNA TGTGCCAGCAGCGTACTTTCCGGAGCCGGGGAGCTGTTTTTT.

This clonotype was detected ten times or more. The V call is TRBV20-1, the J call TRBJ1-3; perhaps TRBD1 as D (5 bases). The CDR3 length is 13 residues. Trimming took off 4 bases at V and 3 bases at J, with 10 bases between the two ends. CDR1 and CDR2 from the germline V gene are DFQATT and SNEGSKA (reference sequence). CDR3 coding DNA: TGCAGTGCTATGCCAGGGATTGGAAACACCATATATTTT. Translating gives CSAMPGIGNTIYF.

This clonotype was seen repeatedly, ten times or more. The J gene is TRBJ2-2, the V gene TRBV20-1, with 7 nucleotides matching TRBD2. This CDR3 is built from 14 residues. Germline lookup yields CDR1 DFQATT and CDR2 SNEGSKA (reference sequence). Losses at the gene ends were 3 bases for V and 4 bases for J; bases not matched to a gene: 5. The CDR3 loop reads CSASRRETTGELFF. For the CDR3, the DNA is TGCAGTGCTAGTAGGCGGGAGACCACCGGGGAGCTGTTTTTT.

This clonotype was seen ten or more times. This chain joins TRBV5-5 and TRBJ1-4; D might be TRBD1 (6 bases). The CDR3 loop spans 17 amino acids. V lost 2 bases to trimming and J lost 0 bases, with 14 bases between them. CDR1 is SGHKS, CDR2 YYEKEE, per germline (reference sequence). CDR3 coding DNA: TGTGCCAGCAGCTTAACCGGGACACCACCAACTAATGAAAAACTGTTTTTT. Its translation: CASSLTGTPPTNEKLFF.

Many counts were recorded for this clonotype. The V gene is TRBV5-1, the J gene TRBJ2-7, with TRBD2 matching over 7 bases. The CDR3 has 15 residues. Germline lookup yields CDR1 SGHRS and CDR2 YFSETQ. The ends lost 4 bases at V and 0 bases at J; junction bases unmatched: 7. The CDR3 reads CASSPTSGASYEQYF. In nucleotides, the CDR3 is TGCGCCAGCAGCCCCACGAGCGGGGCCTCCTACGAGCAGTACTTC.

V and J are TRBV12-3 or TRBV12-4 and TRBJ2-3; D is unresolved. V was clipped by 10 bases and J by 3 bases, with 8 bases between them. The CDR3 contains 11 residues. CDR3 DNA: TGTGCCATCTCGACTACAGATACGCAGTATTTT. It codes for CAISTTDTQYF.

The genes are TRBV12-3 or TRBV12-4 and TRBJ2-3, with D perhaps TRBD2 (5 bases). V was trimmed by 1 base and J by 5 bases, leaving 7 bases between them. The CDR3 consists of 13 residues. CDR3 nucleotides: TGTGCCAGCAGTTTAGACGAGGGAGATACGCAGTATTTT. Translated: CASSLDEGDTQYF.

This clonotype was recorded at least ten times. J is TRBJ2-4 and V is TRBV5-1; D is perhaps TRBD1 (6 bases). The germline V gene has CDR1 SGHRS and CDR2 YFSETQ. The CDR3 spans 15 residues. The germline V and J ends were trimmed by 0 bases and 5 bases, with 12 bases remaining between them. CDR3 bases: TGCGCCAGCAGCTTGGCAGGGGATCCCCAAAACATTCAGTACTTC. It translates to CASSLAGDPQNIQYF.

The CDR3 region has the DNA TGCAGTGCTAAAGACAGGCGGGAGCAGTACTTC. Protein product: CSAKDRREQYF. The chain has TRBV20-1 and TRBJ2-7, with D possibly TRBD1 on 6 matching bases. The CDR3 runs to 11 residues. Trimming removed 4 bases from V and 7 bases from J, with 11 bases in between. The germline gives CDR1 DFQATT, CDR2 SNEGSKA (reference sequence).

The V call is TRBV7-2, the J call TRBJ2-1; 7 nucleotides agree with TRBD2. The CDR3 contains 13 residues. Germline CDR1 reads SGHTA; CDR2 reads FQGNSA. The junction had 5 bases not matched to a gene; V was cut back by 5 bases and J by 7 bases. The CDR3 DNA is TGTGCCAGCAGCCGTCAAGCGGGGAATGAGCAGTTCTTC. This gives the protein CASSRQAGNEQFF.

This clonotype was seen ten or more times. The chain joins TRBV7-9 to TRBJ2-1; TRBD2 matches 14 bases. The CDR3 spans 18 residues. Germline lookup yields CDR1 SEHNR and CDR2 FQNEAQ (reference sequence). V lost 5 bases to trimming and J lost 7 bases; unmatched junction nucleotides: 13. Written as DNA, the CDR3 is TGTGCCAGCAGCCCCAAGAGACTAGCGGGAGGGGGGAGGAATGAGCAGTTCTTC. It codes for CASSPKRLAGGGRNEQFF.

This clonotype appeared many times. The chain carries TRBV4-1 and TRBJ1-4; D is unclear. The CDR3 extends over 15 amino acids. The germline V and J ends were trimmed by 0 bases and 7 bases, with 12 bases remaining between them. From germline, CDR1 is MGHRA and CDR2 YSYEKL. The DNA of the CDR3 is TGCGCCAGCAGCCAAGACGAGTCTACCAGTGAAAAACTGTTTTTT. Its translation is CASSQDESTSEKLFF.

In its sample, this clonotype was seen many times. J is TRBJ2-7 and V is TRBV27; the D is unclear. Between the trimmed V and J ends, which lost 3 bases and 0 bases, there was a span of 9 bases. The CDR3 runs to 14 residues. Germline values: CDR1 MNHEY, CDR2 SMNVEV (reference sequence). The CDR3, as DNA: TGTGCCAGCAGTTTTGGCAGGAGCTCCTACGAGCAGTACTTC. This sequence encodes CASSFGRSSYEQYF.

Note on this clonotype: This may be a read error: a much more frequent sequence differs by one nucleotide. The chain joins TRBV12-3 or TRBV12-4 to TRBJ1-2; 12 nucleotides match TRBD1. With 5 bases clipped from V and 7 bases from J, the junction kept 8 bases outside the gene matches. This CDR3 has 15 residues. CDR3 DNA sequence: TGTGCCAGCAGTCAATGGGACAGGGGGCTGGGTGGCTACACCTTC. This translates into CASSQWDRGLGGYTF.